The T cell receptor (beta chain) under discussion was sequenced for a study of T cells in Graves' hyperthyroidism and ophthalmopathy. Overall study context: Any treatment followed the collection of peripheral blood at initial diagnosis. Study conclusions and caveats: Most clonotypes expanded in the thyroid (above 0.001) were also present in blood. Ophthalmopathy stood apart from stable hyperthyroidism in a 13 V-J model.

This clonotype occurred a few times. Its specificity is unknown. Cells are PBMCs isolated from roughly 10 ml of fresh blood. This CDR3 has 12 residues. V lost 10 bases to trimming and J lost 7 bases; unmatched junction nucleotides: 6. Using RNA transcripts as the source, TCR beta CDR3 regions were amplified. Carried out on the TCR CDR3, a first-round RT-PCR used the HTBI primer set. TCRdb fed the multiplex PCR reads into MiXCR, producing one record per CDR3 protein. The profile shows fewer than 800,000 distinct CDR3 sequences, about 15% of them singletons. This sequence was found in a man aged 18 to 29 with Graves' hyperthyroidism. Sequencing used blood. V and J are TRBV12-3 or TRBV12-4 and TRBJ2-2, with TRBD1 matching 7 bases. Written as DNA, the CDR3 is TGTGCCACCTCCACAGGGGTCGGGGAGCTGTTTTTT. The encoded protein is CATSTGVGELFF.